What follows is one T cell receptor (beta chain) and its context. The antigen is not known. Sequencing was performed with immunoSEQ multiplex PCR; in TCRdb, only in-frame clones are kept and a portion is missing. Among around 37,000 clones listed, roughly 85% were seen once. The data originate from a study of T cell clonotyping in hematopoietic cell transplantation. In the study overall: Cytoreduction preceded collection of pretransplant recipient samples.

Study-wide points: Without cell sorting, CD4 versus CD8 contributions remain unresolved.

Time point defined: recipient sample about 28 days before transplant, after cytoreduction. Recipients were bled about 28 days pretransplant and at posttransplant days 30, 100, 180. The CDR3 runs 15 residues. J gave up 8 bases and V 5 bases, and 13 bases lay outside the gene matches. CDR1 and CDR2 (germline): SGHTA, FQGNSA. J is TRBJ2-3 and V is TRBV7-2; 7 nucleotides match TRBD1. The source is a man between 60 and 70 years old with acute myeloid leukemia. Some clones in this sample may be carry-over from other donors' samples. The sample in question was peripheral blood mononuclear cells, obtained before stem cell transplant. The CDR3 here is CASSPPQGVGGTQYF. In DNA form, the CDR3 reads TGTGCCAGCAGCCCTCCCCAGGGGGTCGGTGGTACGCAGTATTTT.